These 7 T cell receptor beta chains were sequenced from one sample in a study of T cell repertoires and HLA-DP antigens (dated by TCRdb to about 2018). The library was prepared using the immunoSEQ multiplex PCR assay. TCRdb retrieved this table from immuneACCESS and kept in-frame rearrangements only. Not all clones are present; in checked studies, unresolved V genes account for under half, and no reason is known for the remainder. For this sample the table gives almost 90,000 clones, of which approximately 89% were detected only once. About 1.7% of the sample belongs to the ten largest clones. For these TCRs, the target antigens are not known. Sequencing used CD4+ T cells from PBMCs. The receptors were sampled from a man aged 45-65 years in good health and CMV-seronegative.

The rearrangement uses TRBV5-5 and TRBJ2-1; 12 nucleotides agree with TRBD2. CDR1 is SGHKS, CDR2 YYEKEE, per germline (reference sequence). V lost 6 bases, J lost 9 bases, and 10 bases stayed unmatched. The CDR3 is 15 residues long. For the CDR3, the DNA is TGTGCCAGCACCCAAGGACTAGCGGGGCGTCGTGAGCAGTTCTTC. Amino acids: CASTQGLAGRREQFF.

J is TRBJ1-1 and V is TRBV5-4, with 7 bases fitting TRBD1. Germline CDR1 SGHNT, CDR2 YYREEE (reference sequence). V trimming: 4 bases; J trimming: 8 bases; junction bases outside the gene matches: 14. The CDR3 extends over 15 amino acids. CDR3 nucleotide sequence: TGTGCCAGCAGCAAAGTTGACAGGGCCCACTCGGAAGCTTTCTTT. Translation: CASSKVDRAHSEAFF.

The CDR3 region has the DNA TGTGCCAGTAGTGTACGCCAAGAGACCCAGTACTTC. Its translation: CASSVRQETQYF. J is TRBJ2-5 and V is TRBV19; D unclear. Trimming pared 5 bases from V and 1 base from J, leaving 5 bases between. CDR3 length equals 12 residues. Germline assignment: CDR1 LNHDA and CDR2 SQIVND (reference sequence).

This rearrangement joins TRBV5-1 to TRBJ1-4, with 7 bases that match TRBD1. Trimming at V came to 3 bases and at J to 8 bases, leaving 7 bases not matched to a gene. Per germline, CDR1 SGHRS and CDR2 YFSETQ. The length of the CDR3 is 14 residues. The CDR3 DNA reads TGCGCCAGCAGCTCTCAGACAGGGAACGAAAAACTGTTTTTT. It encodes CASSSQTGNEKLFF. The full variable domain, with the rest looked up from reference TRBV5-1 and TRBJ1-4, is KAGVTQTPRYLIKTRGQQVTLSCSPISGHRSVSWYQQTPGQGLQFLFEYFSETQRNKGNFPGRFSGRQFSNSRSEMNVSTLELGDSALYLCASSSQTGNEKLFFGSGTQLSVL.

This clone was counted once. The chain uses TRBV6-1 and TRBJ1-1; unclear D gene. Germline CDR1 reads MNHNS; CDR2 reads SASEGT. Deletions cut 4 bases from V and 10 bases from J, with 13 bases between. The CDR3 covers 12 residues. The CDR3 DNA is TGTGCCAGCAGTGTAGGATTGAGACGAGCTTTCTTT. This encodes CASSVGLRRAFF.

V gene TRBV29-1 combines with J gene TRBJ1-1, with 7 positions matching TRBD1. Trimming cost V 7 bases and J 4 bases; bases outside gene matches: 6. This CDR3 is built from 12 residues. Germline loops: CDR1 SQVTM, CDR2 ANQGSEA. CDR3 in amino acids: CSGDRVGTEAFF. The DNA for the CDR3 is TGCAGCGGTGACAGGGTCGGCACTGAAGCTTTCTTT.

The CDR3 nucleotides read TGTGCCAGCAGTGAAAGCCATTGGCAGGATGGCTACACCTTC. Its translation: CASSESHWQDGYTF. V is TRBV25-1 and J is TRBJ1-2, with unresolved D. CDR3 length: 14 residues. Per the germline V gene, CDR1 is MGHDK and CDR2 is SYGVNS. V was shortened by 2 bases and J by 6 bases, with 13 bases between the two germline ends.